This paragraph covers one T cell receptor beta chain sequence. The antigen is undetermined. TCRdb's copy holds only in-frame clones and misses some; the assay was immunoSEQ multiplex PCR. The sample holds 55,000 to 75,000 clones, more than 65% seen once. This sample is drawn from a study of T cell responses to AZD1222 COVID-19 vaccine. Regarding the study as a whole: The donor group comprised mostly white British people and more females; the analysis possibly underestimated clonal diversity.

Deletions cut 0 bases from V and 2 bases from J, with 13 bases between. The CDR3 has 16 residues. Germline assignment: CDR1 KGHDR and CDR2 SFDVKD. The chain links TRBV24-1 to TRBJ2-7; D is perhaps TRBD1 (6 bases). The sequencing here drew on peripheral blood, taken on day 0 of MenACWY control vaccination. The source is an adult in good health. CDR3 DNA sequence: TGTGCCACCAGTGATTTGCAGGGGACACTTACCTACGAGCAGTACTTC. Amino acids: CATSDLQGTLTYEQYF.